The rows below give T cell receptor beta chains drawn from one sample of a study of response to subunit inactivated influenza vaccine. TCRdb analysed the RT-PCR reads with MiXCR anew, one entry per CDR3 protein. Of more than 400,000 distinct CDR3 sequences listed, 11% are singletons. The material was PBMCs from blood, obtained roughly 47 days after vaccination. These TCRs come from a man in his fifties who received an inactivated influenza vaccine. Each CDR3 is given with its conserved first and last residue. Fields, in order: D gene, V gene, clone size, J gene, CDR3 protein, CDR3 DNA. D genes are given only for firm matches. Not all rows give a size; the values are once, few, many and, for expanded clones, a class.

>NA|TRBV7-2|NA|TRBJ2-7
CASSLSWGSAEQYF
TGTGCCAGCAGTTTGTCGTGGGGGTCAGCCGAGCAGTACTTC
>NA|TRBV4-3|NA|TRBJ2-1
CASSQDSLAGEQFF
TGCGCCAGCAGCCAAGATAGCCTAGCTGGTGAGCAGTTCTTC
>NA|TRBV7-2|NA|TRBJ2-5
CASSLMTETQYF
TGTGCCAGCAGCTTAATGACGGAGACCCAGTACTTC
>NA|TRBV7-9|NA|TRBJ2-3
CASSLPRRQFTDTQYF
TGTGCCAGCAGCCTCCCTCGAAGACAGTTCACAGATACGCAGTATTTT
>NA|TRBV3-1|NA|TRBJ2-5
CASSDSGKQETQYF
TGTGCCAGCAGCGACAGCGGCAAACAAGAGACCCAGTACTTC
>TRBD1|TRBV6-2/TRBV6-3|NA|TRBJ2-7
CASTRDSTNSYEQYF
TGTGCCAGCACTCGGGACAGCACCAACTCCTACGAGCAGTACTTC
>NA|TRBV20-1|many|TRBJ2-5
CSAKPLASLPETQYF
TGCAGTGCTAAGCCCCTAGCGAGCCTTCCCGAGACCCAGTACTTC
>NA|TRBV4-2|NA|TRBJ2-7
CASSLDPSGQISYEQYF
TGTGCCAGCAGCCTCGATCCCAGCGGGCAGATCTCCTACGAGCAGTACTTC
>NA|TRBV20-1|few|TRBJ2-1
CSARDPGEKEQFF
TGCAGTGCTAGGGACCCGGGAGAAAAGGAGCAGTTCTTC
>TRBD2|TRBV27|many|TRBJ2-7
CASLSGSEQYF
TGTGCCAGCCTTAGCGGGAGCGAGCAGTACTTC
>NA|TRBV7-9|NA|TRBJ2-1
CASSFREGEQFF
TGTGCCAGCAGCTTTAGGGAAGGTGAGCAGTTCTTC
>NA|TRBV13|many|TRBJ1-2
CASSTLLFHGYTF
TGTGCCAGCAGCACGTTACTATTCCATGGCTACACCTTC
>TRBD2|TRBV7-2|NA|TRBJ2-5
CASSYLYPGGETQYF
TGTGCCAGCAGCTATTTATATCCGGGAGGGGAGACCCAGTACTTC
>NA|TRBV29-1|few|TRBJ2-1
CSVEGLAEGYNEQFF
TGCAGCGTTGAAGGGTTAGCGGAAGGTTACAATGAGCAGTTCTTC
>TRBD1|TRBV5-1|NA|TRBJ1-4
CASKAGGAEAEKLFF
TGCGCCAGCAAGGCAGGGGGCGCCGAAGCTGAAAAACTGTTTTTT
>TRBD1|TRBV3-1|NA|TRBJ1-1
CASSLRGDRNTEAFF
TGTGCCAGCAGCCTTCGCGGGGACAGGAACACTGAAGCTTTCTTT
>NA|TRBV10-1|NA|TRBJ1-1
CASSPGGLNTEAFF
TGCGCCAGCAGCCCTGGGGGCTTGAACACTGAAGCTTTCTTT
>TRBD1|TRBV27|NA|TRBJ2-5
CASSAGGDWPLAQYF
TGTGCCAGCAGCGCAGGGGGTGATTGGCCATTGGCCCAGTACTTC
>NA|TRBV20-1|few|TRBJ1-1
CRPAGVNTEAFF
TGCAGGCCCGCGGGGGTGAACACTGAAGCTTTCTTT
>NA|TRBV10-3|few|TRBJ2-3
CAISDSLVYPTLPRVTDTQYF
TGTGCCATCAGTGACTCTCTGGTGTACCCGACACTGCCTCGGGTCACAGATACGCAGTATTTT
>TRBD2|TRBV15|many|TRBJ2-1
CATSTDRTSGTYNEQFF
TGTGCCACCAGCACCGATAGGACTAGCGGGACTTACAATGAGCAGTTCTTC
>TRBD2|TRBV5-4|few|TRBJ2-1
CASSLESSGGSSYNEQFF
TGTGCCAGCAGCTTGGAATCTAGCGGGGGGAGCTCCTACAATGAGCAGTTCTTC
>NA|TRBV12-3/TRBV12-4|many|TRBJ1-5
CASSPQGLSNQPQHF
TGTGCCAGCAGTCCGCAGGGGCTAAGCAATCAGCCCCAGCATTTT
>NA|TRBV10-3|many|TRBJ2-7
CAISPSGIMAHEQYF
TGTGCCATCAGCCCCTCGGGTATTATGGCCCACGAGCAGTACTTC
>TRBD2|TRBV10-3|NA|TRBJ2-1
CAISEAGGGDNEQFF
TGTGCCATCAGTGAAGCGGGAGGGGGAGACAATGAGCAGTTCTTC
>TRBD1|TRBV5-1|NA|TRBJ2-2
CASSGTGEGTGELFF
TGCGCCAGCAGCGGGACAGGGGAAGGCACCGGGGAGCTGTTTTTT
>NA|TRBV7-2|NA|TRBJ1-1
CASSRQWGDTEAFF
TGTGCCAGCAGCCGCCAGTGGGGGGACACTGAAGCTTTCTTT
>TRBD1|TRBV12-3/TRBV12-4|few|TRBJ2-1
CASSSPGTDLNEQFF
TGTGCCAGCAGTTCCCCCGGGACAGACCTCAATGAGCAGTTCTTC
>TRBD2|TRBV7-9|NA|TRBJ2-7
CASSSQALAGGNEQYF
TGTGCCAGCAGCTCACAAGCGTTAGCGGGGGGGAACGAGCAGTACTTC
>NA|TRBV4-2|few|TRBJ2-1
CASSQEELNEQFF
TGTGCCAGCAGCCAAGAGGAGTTGAATGAGCAGTTCTTC
>NA|TRBV11-2|few|TRBJ2-7
CASSWPTSPGHSYEQYF
TGTGCCAGCAGCTGGCCCACCTCTCCGGGACATTCCTACGAGCAGTACTTC
>NA|TRBV4-3|few|TRBJ2-1
CASSRGYGEQFF
TGCGCCAGCAGCCGGGGGTACGGTGAGCAGTTCTTC
>TRBD1|TRBV29-1|few|TRBJ1-3
CSTRDSPGNTIYF
TGCAGCACTAGGGACAGTCCCGGAAACACCATATATTTT
>TRBD2|TRBV5-5|NA|TRBJ2-1
CASSSTGGVRAYNEQFF
TGTGCCAGCAGCTCCACGGGGGGGGTTCGAGCGTACAATGAGCAGTTCTTC
>TRBD1|TRBV6-5|few|TRBJ1-1
CASSYSRDSPRDTEAFF
TGTGCCAGCAGTTACTCCCGGGACAGTCCTCGGGACACTGAAGCTTTCTTT
>TRBD1|TRBV20-1|few|TRBJ2-1
CSARPGTDYNEQFF
TGCAGTGCTAGGCCCGGGACAGACTACAATGAGCAGTTCTTC
>NA|TRBV6-5|few|TRBJ1-2
CASSYRDRRGYTF
TGTGCCAGCAGTTACCGAGACCGGCGGGGCTACACCTTC
>TRBD1|TRBV5-1|few|TRBJ1-2
CASSLLQGQGGYGYTF
TGCGCCAGCAGCTTACTACAGGGGCAAGGGGGCTATGGCTACACCTTC
>NA|TRBV4-2|NA|TRBJ1-1
CASSQTGTEAFF
TGTGCCAGCAGCCAAACGGGCACTGAAGCTTTCTTT
>TRBD1|TRBV12-3/TRBV12-4|NA|TRBJ2-1
CASSFGTGDSYNEQFF
TGTGCCAGCAGTTTTGGGACAGGGGACTCCTACAATGAGCAGTTCTTC
>TRBD1|TRBV20-1|NA|TRBJ2-7
CSARALGQVNYEQYF
TGCAGTGCTAGAGCTTTGGGACAGGTCAACTACGAGCAGTACTTC
>NA|TRBV2|few|TRBJ2-7
CASSEARLGEQYF
TGTGCCAGCAGTGAAGCAAGGTTAGGCGAGCAGTACTTC
>NA|TRBV7-2|many|TRBJ1-1
CASSLKGQRNTEAFF
TGTGCCAGCAGCCTGAAGGGGCAGAGGAACACTGAAGCTTTCTTT